This TCR beta chain appears in the sequencing data of a study of post-analysis software for immune sequencing data. Study-wide results and limits: When patients were compared with controls, about 5 TRBV segments were more frequent, TRBV5-6, TRBV5-1 and TRBV20-1 among them. Compared with controls, patients showed significantly lower normalized Chao1 diversity.

Presence of unique molecular identifiers characterized the TCR beta cDNA libraries. One entry per CDR3 protein results from TCRdb running MiXCR on the PCR reads. The sample yields roughly 670,000 distinct CDR3 sequences, approximately 59% seen once. This clonotype was recorded at least ten times. Its antigen is not known. The CDR3 covers 13 residues. Germline values: CDR1 MGHRA, CDR2 YSYEKL. Trimming stripped 1 base from V and 3 bases from J, with 7 bases between. The receptor comes from a girl aged 2 to 10 with multiple sclerosis. Sequencing used blood. The rearrangement links TRBV4-1 to TRBJ2-7; D unclear. CDR3 sequence: CASSQVSSYEQYF. The CDR3 region has the DNA TGCGCCAGCAGCCAAGTAAGCAGCTACGAGCAGTACTTC.